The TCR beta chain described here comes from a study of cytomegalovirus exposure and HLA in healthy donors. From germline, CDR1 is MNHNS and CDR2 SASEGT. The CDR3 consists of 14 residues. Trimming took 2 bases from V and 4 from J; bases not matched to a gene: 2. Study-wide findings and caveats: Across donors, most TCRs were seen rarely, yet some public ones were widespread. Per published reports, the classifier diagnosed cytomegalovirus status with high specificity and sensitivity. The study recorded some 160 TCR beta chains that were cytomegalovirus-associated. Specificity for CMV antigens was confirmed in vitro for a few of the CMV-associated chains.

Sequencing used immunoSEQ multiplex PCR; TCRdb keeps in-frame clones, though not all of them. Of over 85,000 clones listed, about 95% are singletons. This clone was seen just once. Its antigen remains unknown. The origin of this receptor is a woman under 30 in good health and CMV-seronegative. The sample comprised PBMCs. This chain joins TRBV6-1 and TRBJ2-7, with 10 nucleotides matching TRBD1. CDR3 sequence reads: CASSEPGQGYEQYF. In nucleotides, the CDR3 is TGTGCCAGCAGTGAACCGGGACAGGGGTACGAGCAGTACTTC.